The 12 T cell receptor beta chains in this list originate from one sample, sequenced in a study of blood T cell repertoires in COVID-19. Clones were sequenced by immunoSEQ multiplex PCR, and TCRdb holds only the in-frame ones, with some missing. The sample has 10,000 to 15,000 clones, more than 80% seen once. The sample taken for sequencing was peripheral blood. Source of these receptors: a human donor in a cohort sampled during active COVID-19.

This clone occurred once. The CDR3 bases are TGTGCCAGCAGCTTCCGGGGATCCTACGAGCAGTACTTC. This gives the protein CASSFRGSYEQYF. The rearrangement links TRBV11-1 to TRBJ2-7, with D perhaps matching TRBD2 (5 bases). This CDR3 has 13 residues. Per the germline V gene, CDR1 is SGHAT and CDR2 is FQDESV (reference sequence). Trimming shortened V by 3 bases and J by 1 base, and 7 bases separated the two germline ends. Drawing the rest from reference TRBV11-1 and TRBJ2-7, the complete variable domain is EAEVAQSPRYKITEKSQAVAFWCDPISGHATLYWYRQILGQGPELLVQFQDESVVDDSQLPKDRFSAERLKGVDSTLKIQPAELGDSAMYLCASSFRGSYEQYFGPGTRLTVT.

V and J are TRBV3-1 (or the pseudogene TRBV3-2) and TRBJ2-3; TRBD2 agrees at 13 bases. Per the germline V gene, CDR1 is LGHDT and CDR2 is YNNKEL (reference sequence). This CDR3 region has 16 residues. Losses at the gene ends were 4 bases for V and 5 bases for J; bases not matched to a gene: 6. The CDR3 sequence is CASSPGLAGVKDTQYF. The CDR3 region has the DNA TGTGCCAGCAGCCCCGGACTAGCGGGAGTTAAAGATACGCAGTATTTT.

The gene calls are TRBV12-3 or TRBV12-4 and TRBJ2-1; D is perhaps TRBD1 (6 bases). The V end was cut by 5 bases, the J end by 9 bases, with 11 bases between. This CDR3 comprises 12 residues. CDR3 protein: CASSKQGFEQFF. DNA of the CDR3: TGTGCCAGCAGTAAACAGGGTTTTGAGCAGTTCTTC.

The chain links TRBV7-8 to TRBJ2-1; the match to TRBD2 covers 12 bases. This CDR3 spans 14 amino acids. V was pared by 1 base and J by 10 bases, with 2 bases of the junction left unmatched. In germline, CDR1 is SGHVS, CDR2 FQNEAQ. The CDR3 loop reads CASSLGTSGGEQFF. The CDR3, as DNA: TGTGCCAGCAGCTTAGGAACTAGCGGGGGGGAGCAGTTCTTC.

This clone was seen a handful of times. This chain links TRBV2 with TRBJ2-7, with TRBD1 matching 9 bases. Per the germline V gene, CDR1 is SNHLY and CDR2 is FYNNEI. Trimming took 8 bases from V and 3 from J; bases not matched to a gene: 8. The length of the CDR3 is 14 residues. The CDR3 reads CASGSQGAVYEQYF. In DNA form, the CDR3 reads TGTGCCAGCGGCTCACAGGGGGCTGTCTACGAGCAGTACTTC.

The gene calls are TRBV27 and TRBJ1-2; D remains ambiguous. Germline values: CDR1 MNHEY, CDR2 SMNVEV (reference sequence). The CDR3 length is 13 residues. Trimming left V 0 bases short and J 5 bases short, with 7 bases between. The CDR3 here is CASSLSIRYGYTF. The CDR3 nucleotides read TGTGCCAGCAGTTTATCCATTCGGTATGGCTACACCTTC.

CDR3 protein: CASSPLGMNTEAFF. Here the CDR3 DNA reads TGTGCCAGCAGTCCCTTGGGCATGAACACTGAAGCTTTCTTT. V is TRBV2 and J is TRBJ1-1; D call uncertain. The CDR3 is 14 residues long. CDR1 and CDR2 from the germline V gene are SNHLY and FYNNEI. V was clipped by 5 bases and J by 0 bases, with 10 bases between them.

The rearrangement uses TRBV9 and TRBJ2-7; TRBD1 agrees at 8 bases. The CDR3 totals 13 residues. CDR1 is SGDLS, CDR2 YYNGEE, per germline. With V trimmed by 4 bases and J by 6 bases, 6 bases remained unmatched. The CDR3: CASSRQGRSEQYF. The CDR3 DNA sequence: TGTGCCAGCAGCCGACAGGGGAGAAGCGAGCAGTACTTC.

In its sample, this clone was seen a few times. The J gene is TRBJ1-2, the V gene TRBV2; weak D call: TRBD1 (5 bases). This CDR3 has 14 amino acids. Germline assignment: CDR1 SNHLY and CDR2 FYNNEI. Between the trimmed V and J ends, which lost 8 bases and 4 bases, there was a span of 17 bases. CDR3 nucleotides: TGTGCCAGCCTCCAGGGACTCAATAGCTATGGCTACACCTTC. As protein: CASLQGLNSYGYTF.

V and J are TRBV6-2 or TRBV6-3 and TRBJ1-5; the D gene is possibly TRBD1 (6 bases). The CDR3 length is 16 residues. The V and J ends lost 0 bases and 3 bases respectively, with 12 bases between them. Germline V gene data show CDR1 as MNHEY and CDR2 as SVGEGT. The CDR3 region is CASSYSVGTINQPQHF. CDR3 coding DNA: TGTGCCAGCAGTTACTCTGTCGGGACAATCAATCAGCCCCAGCATTTT.

This chain uses TRBV19 with TRBJ2-4, with D tentatively TRBD2 (7 bases). Germline V gene lookup returns CDR1 LNHDA and CDR2 SQIVND (reference sequence). The CDR3 is made up of 17 amino acids. The ends were cut back, 2 bases at V and 1 base at J, with 15 bases in the middle. The CDR3 sequence is CASSIRTSRGAKNIQYF. DNA of the CDR3: TGTGCCAGTAGTATACGGACTAGTAGGGGGGCCAAAAACATTCAGTACTTC.

The chain recombines TRBV15 with TRBJ2-3; 15 bases line up with TRBD2. This CDR3 is built from 17 residues. V trimming: 0 bases; J trimming: 8 bases; junction bases outside the gene matches: 6. Germline CDR1 reads LNHNV; CDR2 reads YYDKDF (reference sequence). DNA for the CDR3: TGTGCCACCAGCAGAGAGGGACTAGCGGGGGGAAGGGGTACGCAGTATTTT. Translated, it gives CATSREGLAGGRGTQYF.